The T cell receptor (beta chain) described here comes from a study of cytomegalovirus exposure and HLA in healthy donors. General study points: DRB1 had the most TCR associations and HLA-C the fewest, a later analysis found, with rates varying by HLA locus.

Trimming removed 0 bases from V and 5 bases from J; junction bases left unmatched: 2. The V gene's germline CDR1 is MNHEY and CDR2 SVGAGI. This CDR3 region has 15 residues. PCR was performed using 60 Vbeta and 13 Jbeta primers. Assay used: immunoSEQ multiplex PCR; TCRdb lists only in-frame clones, some missing. This table has some 130,000 clones, roughly two thirds appearing once. A word on this clone: Its antigen is undetermined.

The sample was PBMCs. This TCR was sampled from a man aged 25-45 years in good health and CMV-seropositive. The chain is built from TRBV6-5 and TRBJ2-3; 10 bases are a match to TRBD2. The CDR3 region is CASSYSRTSGDTQYF. For the CDR3, the DNA is TGTGCCAGCAGTTACTCTCGGACTAGCGGAGATACGCAGTATTTT.